This T cell receptor (beta chain) was sequenced during a study of T cell repertoires in cytomegalovirus infection. Turning to the study itself: The public TCR beta signatures pointed to both CMV infection and matching HLA type. Regarding the study as a whole: Public TCR beta family frequency separated CMV-and-HLA carriers, including in an independent cohort. Clonotypes of TCR beta that were HLA-C-restricted and CMV-specific dominated the ex vivo response.

TCRdb called the reads again in MiXCR, with one record for every CDR3 protein. The table shows 680,000 or so distinct CDR3 sequences, with 35% to 40% occurring only once. This clonotype was counted a few times. Its cognate antigen is unknown. CDR1 and CDR2 from the germline V gene are MNHEY and SVGEGT. The CDR3 contains 16 residues. Trimming removed 1 base from V and 10 bases from J; junction bases left unmatched: 12. What was sequenced was PBMCs. This chain uses TRBV6-2 or TRBV6-3 with TRBJ2-1, with 8 bases matching TRBD1. This TCR was sampled from a human donor in good health (CMV status not recorded). Some clones in this sample may be carry-over from other donors' samples. For the CDR3, the DNA is TGTGCCAGCAGTTACTTGGGACAGGTAACGGCGGTAGAGCAGTTCTTC. Protein sequence: CASSYLGQVTAVEQFF.